The 32 T cell receptor beta chains reported below all come from one sample, sequenced in a study of blood T cell repertoires in COVID-19. The repertoire was sequenced with immunoSEQ multiplex PCR; TCRdb's copy has only in-frame clones and lacks some. The profile covers approximately 400,000 clones, with roughly 92% appearing a single time and over 0.7% taken by the ten largest. The material sequenced was PBMCs or T cells enriched from blood (not recorded which). These receptors were obtained from a woman in her 40s who had been exposed to COVID-19.

This clone has only a few counts. V usage is TRBV12-5 and J usage is TRBJ1-1; 9 nucleotides line up with TRBD1. Unmatched junction bases numbered 4, after V lost 0 bases and J lost 2 bases. The V gene's germline CDR1 is LGHNT and CDR2 FRNRAP. The CDR3 has 16 residues. CDR3 amino acids: CASGLVLDRGNTEAFF. DNA for the CDR3: TGTGCTAGTGGTTTGGTTTTGGACAGGGGAAACACTGAAGCTTTCTTT.

The chain carries TRBV11-3 and TRBJ2-7, with TRBD2 matching over 12 bases. Germline V gene lookup returns CDR1 SGHNT and CDR2 YENEEA. This CDR3 spans 15 amino acids. V lost 7 bases and J lost 2; bases outside the gene matches: 6. The CDR3 DNA is TGTGCCAGCACCATTGCTAGCGGGAGGGCCTACGAGCAGTACTTC. It translates to CASTIASGRAYEQYF.

CDR3 nucleotide sequence: TGCGCCAGCAGACGGACTCTCTCTGGAAACACCATATATTTT. This translates into CASRRTLSGNTIYF. This chain joins TRBV5-1 and TRBJ1-3; no reliable D call. CDR1 and CDR2 (germline): SGHRS, YFSETQ. V was pared by 5 bases and J by 0 bases, with 9 bases between. The CDR3 is 14 residues long.

The chain recombines TRBV3-1 (or the pseudogene TRBV3-2) with TRBJ2-4, with a weak D call TRBD2 (7 bases). The germline V gene encodes CDR1 LGHDT and CDR2 YNNKEL (reference sequence). With 7 bases removed from V and 8 bases from J, the gap between germline ends came to 24 bases. CDR3 length equals 16 residues. The CDR3 region has the DNA TGTGCCAGCACTCAATGGGGGGGGCTTCTATTTGACATTCAGTACTTC. Residues: CASTQWGGLLFDIQYF.

This sequence joins TRBV11-2 and TRBJ2-3; D is uncertain. Germline V lookup: CDR1 SGHAT, CDR2 FQNNGV. The CDR3 loop spans 13 amino acids. The V gene lost 0 bases and the J gene lost 4 bases, with 5 bases spanning the gap. The CDR3 DNA reads TGTGCCAGCAGCTTAGACTACTCAGATACGCAGTATTTT. As protein: CASSLDYSDTQYF.

V usage is TRBV19 and J usage is TRBJ1-6; D is possibly TRBD1 (5 bases). The length of the CDR3 is 14 residues. Germline V lookup: CDR1 LNHDA, CDR2 SQIVND (reference sequence). V shed 6 bases and J shed 8 bases, with 14 bases lying between them. The CDR3 region is CASRRTLLDSPLHF. The CDR3 DNA sequence: TGTGCCAGTAGGAGGACACTCCTTGATTCACCCCTCCACTTT.

This sequence joins TRBV7-6 and TRBJ1-5; D call uncertain. CDR1 is SGHVS, CDR2 FNYEAQ, per germline. V was shortened by 3 bases and J by 0 bases, with 9 bases between the two germline ends. The CDR3 is 15 residues long. CDR3 nucleotide sequence: TGTGCCAGCAGCTTTCTAGCGAATAGCAATCAGCCCCAGCATTTT. It yields the protein CASSFLANSNQPQHF.

This clone was recorded only once. The chain uses TRBV6-2 or TRBV6-3 and TRBJ1-5; no reliable D call. Germline CDR1 reads MNHEY; CDR2 reads SVGEGT. V was trimmed by 0 bases and J by 5 bases, leaving 20 bases between them. This CDR3 comprises 18 residues. The CDR3 here is CASSYSLWSTSGDQPQHF. The DNA for the CDR3 is TGTGCCAGCAGTTACTCACTTTGGTCGACCTCCGGGGATCAGCCCCAGCATTTT.

V and J are TRBV18 and TRBJ1-5, with TRBD1 identical over 7 bases. Germline V gene sequence: CDR1 KGHSH, CDR2 LQKENI. The CDR3 runs 16 residues. The ends lost 2 bases at V and 2 bases at J; junction bases unmatched: 6. CDR3 sequence: CASSPSGQLGNQPQHF. CDR3 in DNA: TGTGCCAGCTCACCATCGGGACAGTTAGGCAATCAGCCCCAGCATTTT.

The chain is built from TRBV7-9 and TRBJ1-2, with 9 bases matching TRBD1. Germline CDR1 reads SEHNR; CDR2 reads FQNEAQ (reference sequence). V shed 4 bases, J shed 0 bases, and the junction held 3 bases outside the gene matches. The CDR3 loop spans 15 amino acids. CDR3 sequence: CASSWGQGANYGYTF. In DNA form, the CDR3 reads TGTGCCAGCAGCTGGGGACAGGGAGCTAACTATGGCTACACCTTC.

The rearrangement links TRBV27 to TRBJ1-4; D is unresolved. Germline loops: CDR1 MNHEY, CDR2 SMNVEV (reference sequence). Between the trimmed V and J ends, which lost 5 bases and 10 bases, there was a span of 20 bases. This CDR3 is built from 15 residues. The CDR3 coding sequence is TGTGCCAGCAGTATGTTAAGTGGGCAACCTGGAAAACTGTTTTTT. Amino acid sequence: CASSMLSGQPGKLFF.

As regards this clone: Other DNA sequences within the sample encode an identical CDR3. This chain's CDR3 is CASSPGTGHQPQHF. The CDR3 DNA sequence: TGTGCCAGCAGCCCCGGGACAGGACATCAGCCCCAGCATTTT. The chain couples TRBV7-9 to TRBJ1-5, with 8 nucleotides matching TRBD1. Germline V gene sequence: CDR1 SEHNR, CDR2 FQNEAQ (reference sequence). CDR3 length: 14 amino acids. V lost 5 bases and J lost 5; bases outside the gene matches: 5.

The chain carries TRBV12-5 and TRBJ1-2, with TRBD1 identical over 11 bases. Germline-derived CDR1 and CDR2 are LGHNT and FRNRAP. V lost 6 bases to trimming and J lost 7 bases; unmatched junction nucleotides: 7. This CDR3 has 14 amino acids. As DNA, the CDR3 is TGTGCTAGTGGAAGAGGACAGGGGGCGCTTGGCTACACCTTC. It specifies CASGRGQGALGYTF.

With respect to this clone: The same CDR3 can be traced to other DNA sequences in this sample. The V call is TRBV2, the J call TRBJ2-1, with 9 bases identical to TRBD2. V lost 1 base and J lost 7; bases outside the gene matches: 5. This CDR3 comprises 15 residues. Germline CDR1 reads SNHLY; CDR2 reads FYNNEI. This CDR3 is CASSEVAGGLNEQFF. CDR3 coding DNA: TGTGCCAGCAGTGAAGTTGCGGGGGGGTTAAATGAGCAGTTCTTC.

The chain recombines TRBV7-9 with TRBJ2-7; 13 bases map to TRBD2. V was clipped by 5 bases and J by 5 bases; unmatched bases: 3. CDR1 and CDR2 from the germline V gene are SEHNR and FQNEAQ (reference sequence). The CDR3 sequence is 14 residues long. The CDR3 sequence is CASSRTSGSNEQYF. CDR3 DNA sequence: TGTGCCAGCAGCCGGACTAGCGGGAGTAACGAGCAGTACTTC.

The chain recombines TRBV14 with TRBJ1-4, with 7 positions matching TRBD1. Germline V CDR1 and CDR2: SGHDN, FVKESK. The CDR3 sequence is 13 residues long. With 0 bases clipped from V and 11 bases from J, the junction kept 3 bases outside the gene matches. CDR3 coding DNA: TGTGCCAGCAGCCAAGATAGGGGGCAGAAACTGTTTTTT. Protein product: CASSQDRGQKLFF.

The rearrangement links TRBV11-3 to TRBJ2-7; D is possibly TRBD2 (5 bases). Germline CDR1 SGHNT, CDR2 YENEEA. CDR3 size: 13 residues. Trimming removed 11 bases at V and 0 bases at J, with 14 bases between. DNA for the CDR3: TGTGCCTCTGGACTCGGCCTCTCCTACGAGCAGTACTTC. Encoded protein: CASGLGLSYEQYF. Looking up the rest from reference TRBV11-3 and TRBJ2-7 gives the full variable domain: EAGVVQSPRYKIIEKKQPVAFWCNPISGHNTLYWYLQNLGQGPELLIRYENEEAVDDSQLPKDRFSAERLKGVDSTLKIQPAELGDSAVYLCASGLGLSYEQYFGPGTRLTVT.

The chain combines TRBV20-1 with TRBJ2-5; tentative D call: TRBD2 (5 bases). Trimming pared 6 bases from V and 6 bases from J, leaving 11 bases between. The CDR3 loop spans 11 amino acids. Germline CDR1 is DFQATT and CDR2 is SNEGSKA (reference sequence). CDR3 coding DNA: TGCAGTGCCCAGTGGGAGAAGACCCAGTACTTC. Translating gives CSAQWEKTQYF.

The chain couples TRBV5-4 to TRBJ1-2, with 8 bases aligning to TRBD1. Trimming took 2 bases from V and 2 from J; bases not matched to a gene: 8. The CDR3 spans 16 residues. In germline, CDR1 is SGHNT, CDR2 YYREEE (reference sequence). The CDR3 loop is CASSFRTGRMNYGYTF. DNA for the CDR3: TGTGCCAGCAGCTTCAGGACAGGGAGGATGAACTATGGCTACACCTTC. Looking up the rest from reference TRBV5-4 and TRBJ1-2 gives the full variable domain: ETGVTQSPTHLIKTRGQQVTLRCSSQSGHNTVSWYQQALGQGPQFIFQYYREEENGRGNFPPRFSGLQFPNYSSELNVNALELDDSALYLCASSFRTGRMNYGYTFGSGTRLTVV.

The J gene is TRBJ2-3, the V gene TRBV24-1, with D hard to call. Looked up from germline, CDR1 is KGHDR and CDR2 is SFDVKD. Deletions cut 8 bases from V and 7 bases from J, with 9 bases between. CDR3 length: 11 residues. Here the CDR3 reads CATNFKNTQYF. The CDR3 nucleotides read TGTGCCACCAATTTTAAAAATACGCAGTATTTT.

V is TRBV7-6 and J is TRBJ1-1, with 8 bases matching TRBD1. The trim removed 5 bases at V and 3 bases at J, leaving 2 bases unmatched. Per the germline V gene, CDR1 is SGHVS and CDR2 is FNYEAQ. CDR3 size: 13 residues. Here the CDR3 reads CASSAGQDTEAFF. DNA for the CDR3: TGTGCCAGCAGCGCGGGACAGGACACTGAAGCTTTCTTT. Full variable domain (remainder filled in from reference TRBV7-6 and TRBJ1-1): GAGVSQSPRYKVTKRGQDVALRCDPISGHVSLYWYRQALGQGPEFLTYFNYEAQQDKSGLPNDRFSAERPEGSISTLTIQRTEQRDSAMYRCASSAGQDTEAFFGQGTRLTVV.

The V gene is TRBV6-5, the J gene TRBJ1-5, with TRBD1 matching over 7 bases. CDR1 and CDR2 (germline): MNHEY, SVGAGI. V gave up 6 bases and J gave up 5 bases; unmatched junction bases: 10. The CDR3 covers 15 residues. The DNA of the CDR3 is TGTGCCAGCAGAGCCGACAGGGCCGGGCATCAGCCCCAGCATTTT. Its protein is CASRADRAGHQPQHF.

V usage is TRBV21-1 and J usage is TRBJ2-5; TRBD2, the D gene given by the table, was not confirmed from the DNA. TRBV21-1 counts as a pseudogene. The CDR3 loop spans 14 amino acids. CDR3 protein: CASSKDDGQETQYF. The CDR3, as DNA: TGTGCCAGCAGCAAAGACGACGGGCAAGAGACCCAGTACTTC.

This clone was seen a single time. The V gene is TRBV24-1, the J gene TRBJ1-5; the match to TRBD1 covers 10 bases. Germline CDR1 is KGHDR and CDR2 is SFDVKD. This CDR3 has 15 residues. The V segment lost 3 bases and the J segment 7 bases; nucleotides outside the gene matches: 5. CDR3 region: CATSDPRTGGQPQHF. The CDR3 nucleotides read TGTGCCACCAGTGATCCCCGGACAGGGGGACAGCCCCAGCATTTT.

The chain uses TRBV7-8 and TRBJ1-3; D is possibly TRBD1 (5 bases). V was clipped by 1 base and J by 4 bases, with 17 bases between them. Germline values: CDR1 SGHVS, CDR2 FQNEAQ. The CDR3 runs to 17 residues. The CDR3 loop reads CASSLEGSRDDGNTIYF. The CDR3 nucleotides read TGTGCCAGCAGCTTAGAGGGGTCCAGGGATGACGGAAACACCATATATTTT.

In regard to this clone: This CDR3 is also generated by other DNA sequences in the sample. The chain uses TRBV5-1 and TRBJ1-1; the D gene is possibly TRBD1 (5 bases). CDR3 length: 14 amino acids. Germline V gene lookup returns CDR1 SGHRS and CDR2 YFSETQ. V was shortened by 0 bases and J by 1 base, with 7 bases between the two germline ends. The CDR3 loop is CASSLGGGNTEAFF. DNA of the CDR3: TGCGCCAGCAGCTTGGGCGGGGGGAACACTGAAGCTTTCTTT.

The rearrangement uses TRBV30 and TRBJ1-1, with a weak D call TRBD1 (6 bases). Germline V gene lookup returns CDR1 GTSNPN and CDR2 SVGIG (reference sequence). The length of the CDR3 is 12 residues. CDR3 nucleotides: TGTGCTCAAGCAGGACAGACCCTTGAAGCTTTCTTT. Translated: CAQAGQTLEAFF.

V gene TRBV18 combines with J gene TRBJ1-3; weak D call: TRBD1 (5 bases). CDR1 and CDR2 (germline): KGHSH, LQKENI. V was clipped by 1 base and J by 0 bases, with 10 bases between them. The CDR3 sequence is 16 residues long. The CDR3 loop reads CASSPQGTTSGNTIYF. CDR3 DNA sequence: TGTGCCAGCTCACCACAAGGGACTACCTCTGGAAACACCATATATTTT.

The chain joins TRBV5-1 to TRBJ1-1; D possibly corresponds to TRBD1 (5 bases). Germline loops: CDR1 SGHRS, CDR2 YFSETQ. Between the trimmed V and J ends, which lost 0 bases and 0 bases, there was a span of 9 bases. The CDR3 has 15 amino acids. CDR3 amino acids: CASSLGQGLNTEAFF. The CDR3 coding sequence is TGCGCCAGCAGCTTGGGGCAGGGCCTGAACACTGAAGCTTTCTTT.

This clone has only one observation. The chain has TRBV5-6 and TRBJ1-1; 10 bases fit TRBD1. Germline V gene data show CDR1 as SGHDT and CDR2 as YYEEEE. The J segment lost 7 bases and the V segment lost 3 bases, leaving 6 bases of the junction unmatched. This CDR3 is 14 amino acids long. The CDR3 DNA follows: TGTGCCAGCAGCTCGGACGACAGGGGGCTTGAAGCTTTCTTT. This sequence encodes CASSSDDRGLEAFF.

This clone was seen once. V usage is TRBV25-1 and J usage is TRBJ2-1; a weak D match, TRBD2 (6 bases). The CDR3 is 15 residues long. Per the germline V gene, CDR1 is MGHDK and CDR2 is SYGVNS. V lost 2 bases and J 0 bases, leaving 8 bases between the germline ends. The CDR3: CASSEVGSSYNEQFF. The CDR3 bases are TGTGCCAGCAGTGAAGTCGGGAGCTCCTACAATGAGCAGTTCTTC.

V gene TRBV28 combines with J gene TRBJ2-5; D is unresolved. This CDR3 region has 14 residues. Germline V gene sequence: CDR1 MDHEN, CDR2 SYDVKM. Trimming shortened V by 1 base and J by 1 base, and 7 bases separated the two germline ends. CDR3 DNA: TGTGCCAGCAGTTTATTGGGCAGCCAAGAGACCCAGTACTTC. Residues: CASSLLGSQETQYF. The variable domain in full, with the rest retrieved from reference TRBV28 and TRBJ2-5, is DVKVTQSSRYLVKRTGEKVFLECVQDMDHENMFWYRQDPGLGLRLIYFSYDVKMKEKGDIPEGYSVSREKKERFSLILESASTNQTSMYLCASSLLGSQETQYFGPGTRLLVL.